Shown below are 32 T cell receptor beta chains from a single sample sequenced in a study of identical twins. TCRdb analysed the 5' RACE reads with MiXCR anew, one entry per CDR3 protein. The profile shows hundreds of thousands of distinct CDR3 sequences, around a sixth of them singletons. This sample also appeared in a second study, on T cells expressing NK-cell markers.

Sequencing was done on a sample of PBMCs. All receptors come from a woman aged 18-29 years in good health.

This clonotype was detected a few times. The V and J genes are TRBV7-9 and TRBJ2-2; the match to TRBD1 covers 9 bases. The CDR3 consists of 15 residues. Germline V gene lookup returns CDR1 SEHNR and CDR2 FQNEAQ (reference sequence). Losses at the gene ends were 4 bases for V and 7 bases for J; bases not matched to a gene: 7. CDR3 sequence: CASSSPQGAGGELFF. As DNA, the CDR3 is TGTGCCAGCAGCTCTCCACAGGGGGCCGGCGGGGAGCTGTTTTTT. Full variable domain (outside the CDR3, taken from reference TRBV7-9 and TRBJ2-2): DTGVSQNPRHKITKRGQNVTFRCDPISEHNRLYWYRQTLGQGPEFLTYFQNEAQLEKSRLLSDRFSAERPKGSFSTLEIQRTEQGDSAMYLCASSSPQGAGGELFFGEGSRLTVL.

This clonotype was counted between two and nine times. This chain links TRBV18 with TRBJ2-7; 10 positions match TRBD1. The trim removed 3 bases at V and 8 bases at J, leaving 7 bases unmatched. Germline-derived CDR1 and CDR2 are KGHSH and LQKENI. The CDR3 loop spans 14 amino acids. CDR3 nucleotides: TGTGCCAGCTCACCGGACAGGGGGAATCCCAAGCAGTACTTC. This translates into CASSPDRGNPKQYF. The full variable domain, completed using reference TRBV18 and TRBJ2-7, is NAGVMQNPRHLVRRRGQEARLRCSPMKGHSHVYWYRQLPEEGLKFMVYLQKENIIDESGMPKERFSAEFPKEGPSILRIQQVVRGDSAAYFCASSPDRGNPKQYFGPGTRLTVT.

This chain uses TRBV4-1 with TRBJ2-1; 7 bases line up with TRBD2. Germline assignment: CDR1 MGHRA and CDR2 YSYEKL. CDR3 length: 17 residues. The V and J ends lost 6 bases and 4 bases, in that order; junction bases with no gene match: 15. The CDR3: CASRPSVGGSFYNEQFF. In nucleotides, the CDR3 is TGCGCCAGCAGGCCTAGCGTCGGGGGGTCTTTTTACAATGAGCAGTTCTTC.

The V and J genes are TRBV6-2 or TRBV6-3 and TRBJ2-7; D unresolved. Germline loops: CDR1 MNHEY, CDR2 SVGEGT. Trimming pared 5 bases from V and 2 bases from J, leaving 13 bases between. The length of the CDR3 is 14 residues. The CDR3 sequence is CASSPVHVAYEQYF. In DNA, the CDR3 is TGTGCCAGCAGTCCCGTTCACGTTGCCTACGAGCAGTACTTC.

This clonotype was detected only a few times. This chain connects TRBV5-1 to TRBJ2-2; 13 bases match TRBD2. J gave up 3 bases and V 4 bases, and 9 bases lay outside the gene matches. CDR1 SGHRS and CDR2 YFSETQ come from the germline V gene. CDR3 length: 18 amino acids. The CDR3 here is CASSGRTSGGGYTGELFF. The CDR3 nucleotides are TGCGCCAGCAGCGGACGGACTAGCGGGGGAGGGTACACCGGGGAGCTGTTTTTT.

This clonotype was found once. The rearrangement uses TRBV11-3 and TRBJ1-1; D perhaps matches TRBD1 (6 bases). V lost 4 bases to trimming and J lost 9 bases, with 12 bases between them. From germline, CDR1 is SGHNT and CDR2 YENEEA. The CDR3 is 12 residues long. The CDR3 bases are TGTGCCAGCAGCTCGTCTACAGGGAAAGCTTTCTTT. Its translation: CASSSSTGKAFF.

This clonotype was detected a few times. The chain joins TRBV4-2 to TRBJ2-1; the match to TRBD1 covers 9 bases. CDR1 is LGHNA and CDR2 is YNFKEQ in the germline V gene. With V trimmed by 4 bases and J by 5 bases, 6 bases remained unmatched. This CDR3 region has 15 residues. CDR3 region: CASSLRDRDNNEQFF. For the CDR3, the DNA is TGTGCCAGCAGCCTCCGGGACAGGGATAACAATGAGCAGTTCTTC.

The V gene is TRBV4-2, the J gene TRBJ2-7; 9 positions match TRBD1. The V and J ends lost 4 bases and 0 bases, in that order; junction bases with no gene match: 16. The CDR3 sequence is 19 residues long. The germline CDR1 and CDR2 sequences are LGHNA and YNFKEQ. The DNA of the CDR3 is TGTGCCAGCAGCCCAAGGATGGCCGGGACAGGGATGTTCTCCTACGAGCAGTACTTC. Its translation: CASSPRMAGTGMFSYEQYF.

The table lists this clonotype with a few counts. CDR3 in DNA: TGTGCCACCAGTGGTCCCTACGAGCAGTACTTC. Residues: CATSGPYEQYF. The J gene is TRBJ2-7, the V gene TRBV24-1; no clear D gene. Germline V gives CDR1 KGHDR, CDR2 SFDVKD. The CDR3 length is 11 residues. Between the trimmed V and J ends, which lost 5 bases and 2 bases, there was a span of 3 bases.

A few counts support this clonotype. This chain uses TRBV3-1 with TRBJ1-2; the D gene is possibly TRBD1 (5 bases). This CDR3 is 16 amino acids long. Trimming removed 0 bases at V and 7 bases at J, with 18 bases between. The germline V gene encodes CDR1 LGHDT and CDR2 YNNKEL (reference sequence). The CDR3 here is CASSQELGQAIRGYTF. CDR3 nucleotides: TGTGCCAGCAGCCAAGAGCTGGGGCAAGCCATCCGTGGCTACACCTTC.

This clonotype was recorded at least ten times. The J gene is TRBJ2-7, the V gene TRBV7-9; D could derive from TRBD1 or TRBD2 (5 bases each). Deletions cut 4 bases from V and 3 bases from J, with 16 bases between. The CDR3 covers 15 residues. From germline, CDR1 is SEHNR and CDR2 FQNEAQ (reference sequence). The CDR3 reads CASSSGRLKSYEQYF. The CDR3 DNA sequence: TGTGCCAGCAGCTCGGGACGGCTAAAAAGCTACGAGCAGTACTTC.

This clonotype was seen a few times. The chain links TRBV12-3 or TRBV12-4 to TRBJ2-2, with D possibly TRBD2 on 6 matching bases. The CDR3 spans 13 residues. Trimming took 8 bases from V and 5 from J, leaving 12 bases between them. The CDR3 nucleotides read TGTGCCAGCCGTGGGGGGTCAACCGGGGAGCTGTTTTTT. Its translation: CASRGGSTGELFF.

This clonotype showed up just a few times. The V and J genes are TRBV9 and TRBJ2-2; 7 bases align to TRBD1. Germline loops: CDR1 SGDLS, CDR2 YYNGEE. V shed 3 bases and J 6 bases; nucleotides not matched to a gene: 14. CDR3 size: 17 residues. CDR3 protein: CASSAPKGADLAGELFF. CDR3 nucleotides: TGTGCCAGCAGCGCCCCTAAGGGGGCAGATCTCGCCGGGGAGCTGTTTTTT.

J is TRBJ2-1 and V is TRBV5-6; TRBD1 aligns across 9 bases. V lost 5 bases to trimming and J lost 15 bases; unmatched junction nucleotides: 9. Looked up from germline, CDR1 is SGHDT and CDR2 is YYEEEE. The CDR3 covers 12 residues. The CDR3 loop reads CASRQGDRDPFF. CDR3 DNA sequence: TGTGCCAGCAGACAGGGGGACAGGGATCCGTTCTTC.

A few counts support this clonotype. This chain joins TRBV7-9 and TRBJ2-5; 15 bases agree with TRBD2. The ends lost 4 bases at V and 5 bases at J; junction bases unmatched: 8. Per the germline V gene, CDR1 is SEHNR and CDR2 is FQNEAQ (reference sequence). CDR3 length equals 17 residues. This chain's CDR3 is CASSSGLAGGTHETQYF. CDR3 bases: TGTGCCAGCAGCTCGGGACTAGCGGGAGGCACCCATGAGACCCAGTACTTC.

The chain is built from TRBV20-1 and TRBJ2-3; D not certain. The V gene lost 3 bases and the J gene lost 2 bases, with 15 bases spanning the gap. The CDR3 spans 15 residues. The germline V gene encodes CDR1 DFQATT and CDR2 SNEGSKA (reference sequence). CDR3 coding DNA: TGCAGTGCTAGCCCTCTGGTGAGCGCCACAGATACGCAGTATTTT. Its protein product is CSASPLVSATDTQYF.

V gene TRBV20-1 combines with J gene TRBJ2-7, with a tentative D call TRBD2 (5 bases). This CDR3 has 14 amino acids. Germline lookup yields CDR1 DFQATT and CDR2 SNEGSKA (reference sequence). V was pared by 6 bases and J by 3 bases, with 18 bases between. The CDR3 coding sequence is TGCAGTGCCACGCCCCCAGGACGGGGCTACGAGCAGTACTTC. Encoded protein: CSATPPGRGYEQYF.

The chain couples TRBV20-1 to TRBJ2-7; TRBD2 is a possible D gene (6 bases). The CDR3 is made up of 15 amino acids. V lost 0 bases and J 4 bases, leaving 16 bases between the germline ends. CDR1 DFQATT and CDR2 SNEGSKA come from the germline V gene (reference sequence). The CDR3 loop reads CSARDIEVGLYEQYF. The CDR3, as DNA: TGCAGTGCTAGAGATATCGAGGTGGGACTTTACGAGCAGTACTTC.

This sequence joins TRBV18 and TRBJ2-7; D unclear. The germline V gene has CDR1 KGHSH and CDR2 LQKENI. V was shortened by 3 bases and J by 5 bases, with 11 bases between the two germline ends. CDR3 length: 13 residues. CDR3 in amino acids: CASSPHSDHEQYF. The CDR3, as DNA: TGTGCCAGCTCACCTCACTCGGACCACGAGCAGTACTTC.

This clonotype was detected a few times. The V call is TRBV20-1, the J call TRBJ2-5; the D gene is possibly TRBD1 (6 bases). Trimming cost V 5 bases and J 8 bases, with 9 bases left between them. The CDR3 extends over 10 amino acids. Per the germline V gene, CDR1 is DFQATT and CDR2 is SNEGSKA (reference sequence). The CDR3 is CSAFRGTQYF. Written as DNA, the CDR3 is TGCAGTGCTTTCAGGGGAACCCAGTACTTC.

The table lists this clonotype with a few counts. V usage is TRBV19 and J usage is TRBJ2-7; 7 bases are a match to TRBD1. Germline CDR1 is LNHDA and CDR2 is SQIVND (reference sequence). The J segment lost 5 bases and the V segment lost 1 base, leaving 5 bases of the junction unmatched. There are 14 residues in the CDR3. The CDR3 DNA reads TGTGCCAGTAGTATAGGACAGGGACGGGACGAGCAGTACTTC. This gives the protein CASSIGQGRDEQYF. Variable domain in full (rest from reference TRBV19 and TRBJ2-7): DGGITQSPKYLFRKEGQNVTLSCEQNLNHDAMYWYRQDPGQGLRLIYYSQIVNDFQKGDIAEGYSVSREKKESFPLTVTSAQKNPTAFYLCASSIGQGRDEQYFGPGTRLTVT.

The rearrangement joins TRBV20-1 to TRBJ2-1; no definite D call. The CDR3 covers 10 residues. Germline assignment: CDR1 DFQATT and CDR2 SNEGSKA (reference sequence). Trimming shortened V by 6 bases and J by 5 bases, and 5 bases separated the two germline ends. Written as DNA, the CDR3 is TGCAGTGCCAGTGACAATGAGCAGTTCTTC. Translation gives CSASDNEQFF.

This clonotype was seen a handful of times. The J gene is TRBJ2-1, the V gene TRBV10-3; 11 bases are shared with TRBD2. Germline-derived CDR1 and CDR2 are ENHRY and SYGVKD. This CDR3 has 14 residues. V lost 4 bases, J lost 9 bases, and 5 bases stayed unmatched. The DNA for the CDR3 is TGTGCCATCAGTGTGACTAGCGGGATCGGTGAGCAGTTCTTC. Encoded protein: CAISVTSGIGEQFF.

The CDR3 DNA sequence: TGTGCCAGCAGCCGGGACAAAACTAATGAGCAGTTCTTC. It translates to CASSRDKTNEQFF. The chain uses TRBV7-9 and TRBJ2-1; tentatively, D is TRBD1 (6 bases). Germline lookup yields CDR1 SEHNR and CDR2 FQNEAQ (reference sequence). CDR3 length: 13 amino acids. Between the trimmed V and J ends, which lost 5 bases and 7 bases, there was a span of 12 bases.

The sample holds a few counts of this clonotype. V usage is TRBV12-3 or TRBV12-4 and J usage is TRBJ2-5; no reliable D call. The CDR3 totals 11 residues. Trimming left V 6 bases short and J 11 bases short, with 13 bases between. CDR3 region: CASSLLGQQYF. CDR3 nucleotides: TGTGCCAGCAGCCTCTTGGGTCAGCAGTACTTC.

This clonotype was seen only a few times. The CDR3 protein is CSAKGGWVQAFF. The CDR3 DNA reads as TGCAGTGCTAAGGGGGGTTGGGTACAAGCTTTCTTT. The V call is TRBV20-1, the J call TRBJ1-1; tentative D call: TRBD1 (6 bases). CDR1 is DFQATT, CDR2 SNEGSKA, per germline (reference sequence). The V and J ends lost 4 bases and 9 bases respectively, with 15 bases between them. The CDR3 totals 12 residues.

The CDR3 protein is CASSDGTNSYNEQFF. The CDR3 bases are TGCGCCAGCAGTGACGGGACGAACTCCTACAATGAGCAGTTCTTC. V and J are TRBV10-2 and TRBJ2-1; D tentatively reads TRBD1 or TRBD2 (5 bases each). Germline V gives CDR1 WSHSY, CDR2 SAAADI. The CDR3 extends over 15 amino acids. With 3 bases removed from V and 0 bases from J, the gap between germline ends came to 9 bases.

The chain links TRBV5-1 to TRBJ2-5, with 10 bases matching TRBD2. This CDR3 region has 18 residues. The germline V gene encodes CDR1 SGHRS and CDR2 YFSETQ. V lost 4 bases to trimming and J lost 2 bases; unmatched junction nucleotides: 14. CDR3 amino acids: CASSLLFSGGPIQETQYF. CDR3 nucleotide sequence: TGCGCCAGCAGCCTCCTCTTTAGCGGGGGGCCCATTCAAGAGACCCAGTACTTC.

CDR3: CASSYRRTSSYNEQFF. Here the CDR3 DNA reads TGTGCCAGCAGTTACCGGAGGACTAGCTCCTACAATGAGCAGTTCTTC. V gene TRBV6-2 or TRBV6-3 combines with J gene TRBJ2-1; 7 bases agree with TRBD2. Trimming removed 2 bases from V and 0 bases from J; junction bases left unmatched: 4. The CDR3 is made up of 16 amino acids. Germline V gene sequence: CDR1 MNHEY, CDR2 SVGEGT.

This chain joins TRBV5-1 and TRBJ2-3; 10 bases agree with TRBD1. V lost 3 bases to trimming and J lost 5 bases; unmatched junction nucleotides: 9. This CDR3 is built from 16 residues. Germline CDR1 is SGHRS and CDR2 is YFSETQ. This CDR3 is CASSSTGGSSGDTQYF. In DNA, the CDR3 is TGCGCCAGCAGCTCGACAGGGGGCTCGAGTGGAGATACGCAGTATTTT.

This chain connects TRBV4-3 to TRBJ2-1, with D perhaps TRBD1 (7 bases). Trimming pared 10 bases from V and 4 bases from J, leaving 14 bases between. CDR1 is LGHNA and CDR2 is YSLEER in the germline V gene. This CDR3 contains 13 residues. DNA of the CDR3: TGCGCCACTGCGACAGGGACTTACAATGAGCAGTTCTTC. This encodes CATATGTYNEQFF.

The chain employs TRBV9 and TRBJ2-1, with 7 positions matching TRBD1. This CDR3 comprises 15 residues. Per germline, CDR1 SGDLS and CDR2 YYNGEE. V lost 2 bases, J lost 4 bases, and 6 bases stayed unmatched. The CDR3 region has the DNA TGTGCCAGCAGCGTGATCGGGACAGCTTACAATGAGCAGTTCTTC. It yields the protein CASSVIGTAYNEQFF.